This passage covers 7 T cell receptor beta chains from one sample sequenced in a study of T-cell reconstitution after alpha-beta-depleted transplantation in children. The authors prepared the TCRbeta library with unique molecular identifiers. One entry per CDR3 protein results from TCRdb running MiXCR on the PCR reads. Of about 590,000 distinct CDR3 sequences listed, 13% are singletons. The specimen was PBMCs, mostly from graft donor cells, collected 360 days after TCRalphabeta/CD19-depleted stem cell transplant. The origin of the receptors is a male patient between 10 and 17 years old who had a stem cell transplant for acute myeloid leukemia, so the T cells may come from the graft donor.

This clonotype showed up just a few times. The rearrangement joins TRBV10-2 to TRBJ2-7, with 9 bases lining up with TRBD2. V dropped 3 bases and J dropped 2; count of bases not matched to a gene: 5. Germline V lookup: CDR1 WSHSY, CDR2 SAAADI. The CDR3 covers 15 residues. The CDR3 is CASSDQAGGTYEQYF. CDR3 bases: TGCGCCAGCAGTGACCAGGCGGGAGGGACCTACGAGCAGTACTTC.

The CDR3 sequence is CSATSDNEQFF. The CDR3 nucleotides read TGCAGTGCTACTAGCGACAATGAGCAGTTCTTC. This chain joins TRBV20-1 and TRBJ2-1, with a possible D match to TRBD2 (6 bases). Germline V gene data show CDR1 as DFQATT and CDR2 as SNEGSKA (reference sequence). V lost 4 bases and J 5 bases, leaving 6 bases between the germline ends. The CDR3 sequence is 11 residues long.

The CDR3 is CASSSGTYTDTQYF. As DNA, the CDR3 is TGTGCCAGCAGTAGCGGGACCTACACAGATACGCAGTATTTT. The chain carries TRBV25-1 and TRBJ2-3; 7 bases align to TRBD2. From germline, CDR1 is MGHDK and CDR2 SYGVNS. Trimming removed 5 bases from V and 2 bases from J; junction bases left unmatched: 4. This CDR3 spans 14 amino acids.

This chain connects TRBV7-9 to TRBJ2-5; TRBD2 is a possible D gene (5 bases). There are 14 residues in the CDR3. Germline V gives CDR1 SEHNR, CDR2 FQNEAQ (reference sequence). Trimming stripped 0 bases from V and 3 bases from J, with 8 bases between. This chain's CDR3 is CASSLAGREETQYF. CDR3 nucleotide sequence: TGTGCCAGCAGCTTAGCAGGGCGGGAAGAGACCCAGTACTTC.

The sample holds one count of this clonotype. The chain uses TRBV7-2 and TRBJ2-3; the match to TRBD2 covers 8 bases. V shed 6 bases, J shed 1 base, and the junction held 6 bases outside the gene matches. This CDR3 has 15 amino acids. Germline V lookup: CDR1 SGHTA, CDR2 FQGNSA. CDR3 protein: CASSPLAAGTDTQYF. As DNA, the CDR3 is TGTGCCAGCAGTCCACTAGCGGCTGGCACAGATACGCAGTATTTT.

This clonotype has only a few counts. The V gene is TRBV7-3, the J gene TRBJ2-1; perhaps TRBD2 as D (6 bases). Germline CDR1 SGHTA, CDR2 FQGTGA. V lost 2 bases and J lost 3, with 11 bases in between. CDR3 size: 15 residues. CDR3 sequence reads: CASSLYSGFYNEQFF. In DNA, the CDR3 is TGTGCCAGCAGCTTATATAGCGGCTTCTACAATGAGCAGTTCTTC.

This clonotype was observed many times. The chain combines TRBV28 with TRBJ2-2, with no clear D. The CDR3 covers 12 residues. The V and J ends lost 3 bases and 6 bases respectively, with 5 bases between them. CDR1 and CDR2 (germline): MDHEN, SYDVKM. In DNA form, the CDR3 reads TGTGCCAGCAGTTTGCTGGCCGGGGAGCTGTTTTTT. It yields the protein CASSLLAGELFF.